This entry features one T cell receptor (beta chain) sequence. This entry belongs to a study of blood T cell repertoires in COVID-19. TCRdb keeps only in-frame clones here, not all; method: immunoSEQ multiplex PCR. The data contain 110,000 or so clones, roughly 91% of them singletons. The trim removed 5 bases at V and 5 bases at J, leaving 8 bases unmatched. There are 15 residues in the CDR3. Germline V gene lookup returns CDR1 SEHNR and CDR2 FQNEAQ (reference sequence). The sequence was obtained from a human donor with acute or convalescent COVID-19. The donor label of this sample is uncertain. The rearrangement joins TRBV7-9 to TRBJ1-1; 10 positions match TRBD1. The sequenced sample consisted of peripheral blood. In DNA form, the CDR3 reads TGTGCCAGCAGCCCCGGCCGGGACAGGGGAACTGAAGCTTTCTTT. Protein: CASSPGRDRGTEAFF.